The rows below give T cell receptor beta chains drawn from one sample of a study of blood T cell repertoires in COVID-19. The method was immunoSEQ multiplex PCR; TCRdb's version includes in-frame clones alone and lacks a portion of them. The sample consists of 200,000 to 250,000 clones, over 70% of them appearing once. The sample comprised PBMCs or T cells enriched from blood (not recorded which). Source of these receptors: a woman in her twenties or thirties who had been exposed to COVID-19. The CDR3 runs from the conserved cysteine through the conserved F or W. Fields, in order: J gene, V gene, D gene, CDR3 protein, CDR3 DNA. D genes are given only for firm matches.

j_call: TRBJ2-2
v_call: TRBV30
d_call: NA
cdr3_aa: CAWRKDREVGELFF
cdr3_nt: TGTGCCTGGAGAAAAGACAGGGAGGTCGGGGAGCTGTTTTTT

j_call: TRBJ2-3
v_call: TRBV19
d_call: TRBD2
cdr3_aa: CASSSSGAGTDTQYF
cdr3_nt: TGTGCCAGTAGTTCTAGCGGAGCGGGAACAGATACGCAGTATTTT

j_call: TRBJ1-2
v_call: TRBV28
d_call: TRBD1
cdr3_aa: CASRRDRGLGYTF
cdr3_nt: TGTGCCAGCAGGAGGGACAGGGGGCTCGGCTACACCTTC

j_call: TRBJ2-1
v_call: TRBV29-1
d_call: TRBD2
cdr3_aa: CSVAGGSSYNEQFF
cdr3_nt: TGCAGCGTTGCTGGCGGGAGCTCCTACAATGAGCAGTTCTTC

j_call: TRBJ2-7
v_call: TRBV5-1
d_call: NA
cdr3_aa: CASSLRGSAGEQYF
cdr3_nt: TGCGCCAGCAGCTTGCGTGGGAGTGCGGGCGAGCAGTACTTC

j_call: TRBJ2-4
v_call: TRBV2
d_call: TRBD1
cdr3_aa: CASSDVGQGQNIQYF
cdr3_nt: TGTGCCAGCAGTGATGTGGGACAGGGTCAAAACATTCAGTACTTC

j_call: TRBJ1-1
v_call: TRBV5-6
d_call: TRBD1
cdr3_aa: CASSFYDREVEAFF
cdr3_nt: TGTGCCAGCAGCTTCTACGACAGGGAGGTGGAAGCTTTCTTT

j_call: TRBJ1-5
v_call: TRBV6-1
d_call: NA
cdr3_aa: CASSEGTNQPQHF
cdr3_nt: TGTGCCAGCAGTGAAGGGACAAATCAGCCCCAGCATTTT

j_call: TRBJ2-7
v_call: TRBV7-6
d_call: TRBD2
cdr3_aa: CASSLQAGVTYEQYF
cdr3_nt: TGTGCCAGCAGCTTACAAGCGGGAGTTACCTACGAGCAGTACTTC

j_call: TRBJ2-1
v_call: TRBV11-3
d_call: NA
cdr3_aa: CASSPQAHQGGEQFF
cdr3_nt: TGTGCCAGCAGCCCGCAAGCCCACCAAGGGGGTGAGCAGTTCTTC

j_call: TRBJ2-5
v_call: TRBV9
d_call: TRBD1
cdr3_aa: CASGLTTGGFGETQYF
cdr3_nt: TGTGCCAGCGGACTGACGACAGGGGGGTTCGGGGAGACCCAGTACTTC

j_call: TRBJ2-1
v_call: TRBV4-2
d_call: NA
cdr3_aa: CASSQVEELDEQFF
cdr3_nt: TGTGCCAGCAGCCAAGTTGAGGAGCTGGATGAGCAGTTCTTC

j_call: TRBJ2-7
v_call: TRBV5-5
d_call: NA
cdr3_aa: CASSGAGDYEQYF
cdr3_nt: TGTGCCAGCAGCGGAGCAGGGGATTACGAGCAGTACTTC

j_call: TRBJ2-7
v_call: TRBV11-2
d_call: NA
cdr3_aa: CASSLVGQGGYEQYF
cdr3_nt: TGTGCCAGCAGCTTAGTAGGGCAGGGGGGCTACGAGCAGTACTTC

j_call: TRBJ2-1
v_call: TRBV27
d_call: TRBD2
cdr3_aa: CASSLWLAGGTLSYNEQFF
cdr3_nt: TGTGCCAGCAGTTTATGGCTAGCGGGAGGTACCCTCTCCTACAATGAGCAGTTCTTC

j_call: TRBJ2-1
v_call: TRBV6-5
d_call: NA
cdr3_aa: CASSRSTYNEQFF
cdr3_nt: TGTGCCAGCTCTAGGAGCACCTACAATGAGCAGTTCTTC

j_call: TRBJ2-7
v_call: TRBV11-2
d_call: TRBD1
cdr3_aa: CASSLGGTGGEVQYF
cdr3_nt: TGTGCCAGCAGCTTAGGGGGGACAGGGGGCGAGGTGCAGTACTTC

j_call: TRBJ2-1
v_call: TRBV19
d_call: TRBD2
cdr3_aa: CASKSSSGSRYNEQFF
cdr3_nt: TGTGCCAGTAAAAGCAGTAGCGGGAGTAGATACAATGAGCAGTTCTTC

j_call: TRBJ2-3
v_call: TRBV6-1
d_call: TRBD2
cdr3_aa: CASSDLTSGSTDTQYF
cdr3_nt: TGTGCCAGCAGTGACCTTACTAGCGGAAGCACAGATACGCAGTATTTT

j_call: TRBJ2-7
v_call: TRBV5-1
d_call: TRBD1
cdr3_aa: CASSRGQGAYEQYF
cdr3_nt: TGCGCCAGCAGCAGGGGACAGGGGGCCTACGAGCAGTACTTC

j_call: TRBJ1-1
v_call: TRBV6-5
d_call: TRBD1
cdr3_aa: CASSRDSNTEAFF
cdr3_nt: TGTGCCAGCAGTCGGGACAGCAACACTGAAGCTTTCTTT

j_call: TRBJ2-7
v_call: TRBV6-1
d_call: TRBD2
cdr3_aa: CASSEMAGVDEQYF
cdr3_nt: TGTGCCAGCAGTGAAATGGCGGGAGTCGACGAGCAGTACTTC